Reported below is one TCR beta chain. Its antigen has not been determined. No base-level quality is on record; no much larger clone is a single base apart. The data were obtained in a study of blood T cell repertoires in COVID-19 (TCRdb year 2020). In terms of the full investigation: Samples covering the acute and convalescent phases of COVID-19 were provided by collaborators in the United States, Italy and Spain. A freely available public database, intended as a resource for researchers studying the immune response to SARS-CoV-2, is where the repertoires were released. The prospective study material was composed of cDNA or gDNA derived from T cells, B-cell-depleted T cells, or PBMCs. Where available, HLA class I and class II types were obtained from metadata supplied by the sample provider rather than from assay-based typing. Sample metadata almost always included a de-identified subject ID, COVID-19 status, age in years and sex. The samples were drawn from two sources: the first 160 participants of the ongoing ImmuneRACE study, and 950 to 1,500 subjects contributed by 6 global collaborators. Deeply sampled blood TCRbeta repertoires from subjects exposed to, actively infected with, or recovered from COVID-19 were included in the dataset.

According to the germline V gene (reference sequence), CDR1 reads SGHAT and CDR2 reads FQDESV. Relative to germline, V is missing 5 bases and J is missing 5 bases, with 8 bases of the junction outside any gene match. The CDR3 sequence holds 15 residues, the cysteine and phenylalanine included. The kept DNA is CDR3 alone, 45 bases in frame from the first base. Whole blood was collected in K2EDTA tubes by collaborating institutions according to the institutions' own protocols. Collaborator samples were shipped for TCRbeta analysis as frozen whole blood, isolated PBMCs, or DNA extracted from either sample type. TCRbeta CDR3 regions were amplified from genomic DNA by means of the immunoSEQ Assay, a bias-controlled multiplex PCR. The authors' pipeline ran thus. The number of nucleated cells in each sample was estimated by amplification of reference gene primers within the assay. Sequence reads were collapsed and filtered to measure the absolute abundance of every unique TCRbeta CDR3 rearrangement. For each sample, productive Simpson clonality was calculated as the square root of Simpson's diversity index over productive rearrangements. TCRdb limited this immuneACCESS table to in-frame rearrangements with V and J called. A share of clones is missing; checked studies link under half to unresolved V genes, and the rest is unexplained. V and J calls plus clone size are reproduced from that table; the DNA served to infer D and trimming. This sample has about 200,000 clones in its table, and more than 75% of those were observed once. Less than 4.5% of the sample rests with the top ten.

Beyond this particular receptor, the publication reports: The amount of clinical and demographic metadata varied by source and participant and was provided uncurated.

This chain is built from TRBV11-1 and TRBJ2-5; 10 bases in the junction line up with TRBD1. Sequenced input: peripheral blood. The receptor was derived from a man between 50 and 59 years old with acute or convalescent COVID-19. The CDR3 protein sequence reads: CASSPRQGARETQYF. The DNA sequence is TGTGCCAGCAGCCCGCGACAGGGGGCGCGGGAGACCCAGTACTTC.